This passage covers 18 T cell receptor beta chains from one sample sequenced in a study of T cell responses to AZD1222 COVID-19 vaccine. TCRdb keeps only in-frame clones here, not all; method: immunoSEQ multiplex PCR. The table has under 150,000 clones, 75% to 85% seen once. The sample consisted of peripheral blood, taken 28 days after the second AZD1222 dose. These receptors originate from an adult who received the AZD1222 COVID-19 vaccine.

The chain couples TRBV2 to TRBJ1-4, with unresolved D. This CDR3 comprises 15 residues. V lost 7 bases and J lost 7, with 19 bases in between. CDR1 and CDR2 from the germline V gene are SNHLY and FYNNEI. CDR3 bases: TGTGCCAGCACCGTGTCCGCGGGAATAAGTGAAAAACTGTTTTTT. Its protein is CASTVSAGISEKLFF.

CDR3 in DNA: TGCGCCAGCAGCTTGACGGGGAACACTGAAGCTTTCTTT. It is translated as CASSLTGNTEAFF. V gene TRBV5-1 combines with J gene TRBJ1-1; D remains unclear. Trimming pared 1 base from V and 1 base from J, leaving 5 bases between. CDR1 is SGHRS and CDR2 is YFSETQ in the germline V gene. The CDR3 is made up of 13 amino acids.

The chain is built from TRBV10-3 and TRBJ2-7, with D perhaps assigned TRBD1 or TRBD2 (5 bases each). This CDR3 has 14 amino acids. V lost 10 bases, J lost 1 base, and 17 bases lay in between. Germline V lookup: CDR1 ENHRY, CDR2 SYGVKD. CDR3 in amino acids: CATTRGPPSYEQYF. CDR3 DNA: TGTGCCACAACCCGGGGCCCACCTTCCTACGAGCAGTACTTC.

This sequence joins TRBV5-1 and TRBJ2-7; unclear D gene. Trimming shortened V by 0 bases and J by 0 bases, and 13 bases separated the two germline ends. There are 16 residues in the CDR3. Germline assignment: CDR1 SGHRS and CDR2 YFSETQ. CDR3 in DNA: TGCGCCAGCAGCTTGGAGCCCCAAACAAGCTCCTACGAGCAGTACTTC. It specifies CASSLEPQTSSYEQYF.

The chain uses TRBV5-1 and TRBJ2-4, with 7 bases matching TRBD1. The germline V gene has CDR1 SGHRS and CDR2 YFSETQ. Trimming removed 0 bases from V and 6 bases from J; junction bases left unmatched: 3. The CDR3 consists of 14 residues. The CDR3 sequence: CASSLEGAPNIQYF. For the CDR3, the DNA is TGCGCCAGCAGCTTGGAGGGGGCGCCAAACATTCAGTACTTC. The entire variable domain, with the rest obtained from reference TRBV5-1 and TRBJ2-4, is as follows: KAGVTQTPRYLIKTRGQQVTLSCSPISGHRSVSWYQQTPGQGLQFLFEYFSETQRNKGNFPGRFSGRQFSNSRSEMNVSTLELGDSALYLCASSLEGAPNIQYFGAGTRLSVL.

V gene TRBV9 combines with J gene TRBJ2-3, with D tentatively TRBD2 (7 bases). V shed 3 bases and J shed 2 bases, with 19 bases lying between them. The CDR3 spans 17 residues. Germline CDR1 SGDLS, CDR2 YYNGEE. CDR3 residues: CASSADSGGAHTDTQYF. The CDR3 DNA reads TGTGCCAGCAGCGCCGATTCTGGGGGGGCCCACACAGATACGCAGTATTTT.

The chain couples TRBV18 to TRBJ1-2, with D possibly matching TRBD1 (6 bases). The V gene lost 3 bases and the J gene lost 5 bases, with 19 bases spanning the gap. The CDR3 is 16 residues long. Germline V gene lookup returns CDR1 KGHSH and CDR2 LQKENI. CDR3 residues: CASSPSPRTELYGYTF. The CDR3 bases are TGTGCCAGCTCACCGTCCCCTCGGACAGAATTATATGGCTACACCTTC.

Worth noting for this clone: A clone one base away is much larger, so this may be a read error. The chain has TRBV28 and TRBJ1-1, with TRBD1 matching over 10 bases. Germline V gene data show CDR1 as MDHEN and CDR2 as SYDVKM. The CDR3 consists of 18 residues. The CDR3 loop is CASSPLGDRGNMNTETFF. The CDR3 bases are TGTGCCAGCAGCCCATTAGGGGACAGGGGAAATATGAACACTGAAACTTTCTTT.

The rearrangement uses TRBV19 and TRBJ1-2, with unresolved D. CDR3 length: 17 amino acids. Trimming removed 5 bases from V and 6 bases from J, with 25 bases in between. The germline V gene encodes CDR1 LNHDA and CDR2 SQIVND (reference sequence). CDR3 coding DNA: TGTGCCAGTAGTGGCCAGCCTCAGATGTACAAAGCCGATGGCTACACCTTC. It specifies CASSGQPQMYKADGYTF.

J is TRBJ1-3 and V is TRBV7-2, with D unclear. Trimming cost V 1 base and J 0 bases, with 10 bases left between them. Germline V gene data show CDR1 as SGHTA and CDR2 as FQGNSA. This CDR3 comprises 16 residues. The CDR3 sequence: CASSLVRASSGNTIYF. The CDR3 region has the DNA TGTGCCAGCAGCTTAGTTCGGGCGAGCTCTGGAAACACCATATATTTT.

This clone was recorded once. The chain uses TRBV12-3 or TRBV12-4 and TRBJ1-3; TRBD1 matches 7 bases. CDR3 length equals 13 residues. Trimming took 5 bases from V and 7 from J; bases not matched to a gene: 5. CDR3 sequence: CASSQRQGNTIYF. DNA of the CDR3: TGTGCCAGCAGTCAGAGACAGGGCAACACCATATATTTT.

The count of this clone is one. The CDR3 sequence is CASSQRAGTGKEKLFF. CDR3 bases: TGCGCCAGCAGCCAACGGGCCGGGACAGGAAAGGAAAAACTGTTTTTT. J is TRBJ1-4 and V is TRBV4-3, with TRBD1 identical over 8 bases. The CDR3 sequence is 16 residues long. V lost 2 bases, J lost 8 bases, and 10 bases stayed unmatched. Germline V CDR1 and CDR2: LGHNA, YSLEER.

This chain joins TRBV30 and TRBJ2-5, with D possibly matching TRBD2 (5 bases). The CDR3 is 13 amino acids. The germline gives CDR1 GTSNPN, CDR2 SVGIG (reference sequence). Between the trimmed V and J ends, which lost 1 base and 2 bases, there was a span of 8 bases. CDR3 sequence: CAWSAPGQETQYF. The CDR3 DNA sequence: TGTGCCTGGAGTGCTCCGGGACAAGAGACCCAGTACTTC. Filled out from reference TRBV30 and TRBJ2-5, the complete variable domain reads SQTIHQWPATLVQPVGSPLSLECTVEGTSNPNLYWYRQAAGRGLQLLFYSVGIGQISSEVPQNLSASRPQDRQFILSSKKLLLSDSGFYLCAWSAPGQETQYFGPGTRLLVL.

This clone was detected only once. This sample includes further DNA sequences coding for the same CDR3. The rearrangement joins TRBV19 to TRBJ1-1; D might be TRBD1 (5 bases). CDR3 length: 14 amino acids. Germline assignment: CDR1 LNHDA and CDR2 SQIVND (reference sequence). Deletions cut 4 bases from V and 0 bases from J, with 9 bases between. The CDR3 coding sequence is TGTGCCAGTAGTAGAGGGACTCTGAACACTGAAGCTTTCTTT. Translated, it gives CASSRGTLNTEAFF.

The chain carries TRBV2 and TRBJ1-2; D perhaps matches TRBD1 (5 bases). Germline lookup yields CDR1 SNHLY and CDR2 FYNNEI. There are 15 residues in the CDR3. Trimming removed 6 bases at V and 5 bases at J, with 19 bases between. The CDR3 DNA reads TGTGCCAGCAGGAGCTTTGGGGGTCCCCAGTATGGCTACACCTTC. Encoded protein: CASRSFGGPQYGYTF.

A few counts support this clone. The V call is TRBV28, the J call TRBJ2-2, with D possibly TRBD2 on 6 matching bases. V shed 7 bases and J shed 4 bases, with 13 bases lying between them. There are 14 residues in the CDR3. Germline CDR1 is MDHEN and CDR2 is SYDVKM. In DNA form, the CDR3 reads TGTGCCAGCATAGGAGGGCATTCCACCGGGGAGCTGTTTTTT. It specifies CASIGGHSTGELFF. Supplemented by reference TRBV28 and TRBJ2-2, the full variable domain reads DVKVTQSSRYLVKRTGEKVFLECVQDMDHENMFWYRQDPGLGLRLIYFSYDVKMKEKGDIPEGYSVSREKKERFSLILESASTNQTSMYLCASIGGHSTGELFFGEGSRLTVL.

The chain uses TRBV30 and TRBJ2-7; 12 positions match TRBD1. The CDR3 spans 13 residues. Germline loops: CDR1 GTSNPN, CDR2 SVGIG (reference sequence). J lost 7 bases, V lost 5 bases, and 6 bases had no gene match. For the CDR3, the DNA is TGTGCCTGGGGGACAGGGGGCCATCGGGAGCAGTACTTC. It specifies CAWGTGGHREQYF. Looking up the rest from reference TRBV30 and TRBJ2-7 gives the full variable domain: SQTIHQWPATLVQPVGSPLSLECTVEGTSNPNLYWYRQAAGRGLQLLFYSVGIGQISSEVPQNLSASRPQDRQFILSSKKLLLSDSGFYLCAWGTGGHREQYFGPGTRLTVT.

The V call is TRBV18, the J call TRBJ2-1; 10 bases map to TRBD2. CDR3 length: 18 residues. From germline, CDR1 is KGHSH and CDR2 LQKENI. V dropped 3 bases and J dropped 1; count of bases not matched to a gene: 9. The CDR3 protein is CASSPQRGGTSSYNEQFF. CDR3 in DNA: TGTGCCAGCTCACCCCAGCGGGGGGGCACATCTTCCTACAATGAGCAGTTCTTC. Drawing the rest from reference TRBV18 and TRBJ2-1, the complete variable domain is NAGVMQNPRHLVRRRGQEARLRCSPMKGHSHVYWYRQLPEEGLKFMVYLQKENIIDESGMPKERFSAEFPKEGPSILRIQQVVRGDSAAYFCASSPQRGGTSSYNEQFFGPGTRLTVL.